The clone carrying this TCR beta chain has just a few counts. Under the authors' procedure: From reference gene primer amplification, estimates of nucleated cell counts were derived. The method was immunoSEQ multiplex PCR; TCRdb's version includes in-frame clones alone and lacks a portion of them. Clone size and the V and J calls come from that table; the DNA yielded D and trimming. In the table there are fewer than 200,000 clones, 70% to 90% of which are singletons. This CDR3 is 17 amino acids long. V dropped 0 bases and J dropped 4; count of bases not matched to a gene: 6. Germline V gene sequence: CDR1 KGHSH, CDR2 LQKENI. The data originate from a study of blood T cell repertoires in COVID-19. The wider study: The United States, Italy and Spain supplied acute and convalescent COVID-19 samples. Sample material is recorded as cDNA or gDNA derived from T cells, B-cell-depleted T cells, or PBMCs.

The sample comprised peripheral blood. This chain joins TRBV18 and TRBJ2-3, with 11 bases identical to TRBD1. The sequence derives from a man aged 35 to 55 who had recovered from COVID-19. CDR3 bases: TGTGCCAGCTCACCACCCCTCGGGACAGGGGGGGCAGATACGCAGTATTTT. Translating gives CASSPPLGTGGADTQYF.